The T cell receptor (beta chain) under discussion was sequenced for a study of control samples from healthy donors and cancer patients. The J segment lost 6 bases and the V segment lost 6 bases, leaving 7 bases of the junction unmatched. The CDR3 length is 13 residues. Looked up from germline, CDR1 is SQVTM and CDR2 is ANQGSEA. Data came from immunoSEQ multiplex PCR; TCRdb stores just in-frame clones and leaves some out. This table has some 120,000 clones, around 90% appearing once. Sequenced input: blood. This receptor was taken from a young man in good health. This rearrangement joins TRBV29-1 to TRBJ1-5; 8 bases match TRBD1. The CDR3 here is CSVANTGGQPQHF. CDR3 DNA: TGCAGCGTCGCCAATACAGGGGGTCAGCCCCAGCATTTT.